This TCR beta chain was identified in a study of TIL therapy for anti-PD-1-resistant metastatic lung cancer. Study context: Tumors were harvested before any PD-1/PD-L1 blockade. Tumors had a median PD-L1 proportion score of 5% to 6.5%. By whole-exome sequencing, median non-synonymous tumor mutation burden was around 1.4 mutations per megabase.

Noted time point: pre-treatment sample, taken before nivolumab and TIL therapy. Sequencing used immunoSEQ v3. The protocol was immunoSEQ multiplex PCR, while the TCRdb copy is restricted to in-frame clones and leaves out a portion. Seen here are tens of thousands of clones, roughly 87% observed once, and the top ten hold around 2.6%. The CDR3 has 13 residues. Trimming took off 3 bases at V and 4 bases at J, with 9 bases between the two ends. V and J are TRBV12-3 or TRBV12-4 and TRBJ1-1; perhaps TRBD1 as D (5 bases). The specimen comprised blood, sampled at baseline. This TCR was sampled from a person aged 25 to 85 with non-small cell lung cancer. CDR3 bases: TGTGCCAGCAGTTTCATGGGGGGCACTGAAGCTTTCTTT. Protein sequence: CASSFMGGTEAFF.